These 5 T cell receptor beta chains came from one sample sequenced in a study of control samples from healthy donors and cancer patients. Sequencing was performed with immunoSEQ multiplex PCR; in TCRdb, only in-frame clones are kept and a portion is missing. This sample has 150,000 to 180,000 clones, with 93% found just once. Sequencing input: blood. The receptors were sampled from a middle-aged man in good health.

The genes are TRBV4-1 and TRBJ2-6; a possible D gene is TRBD2 (5 bases). Trimming shortened V by 1 base and J by 0 bases, and 16 bases separated the two germline ends. CDR1 and CDR2 from the germline V gene are MGHRA and YSYEKL. This CDR3 is built from 19 residues. This CDR3 is CASSQGRGGIGSGANVLTF. Written as DNA, the CDR3 is TGCGCCAGCAGCCAAGGGCGCGGAGGCATAGGCTCTGGGGCCAACGTCCTGACTTTC.

The chain links TRBV7-2 to TRBJ2-1, with a weak D call TRBD2 (6 bases). V lost 5 bases to trimming and J lost 7 bases, with 12 bases between them. CDR1 and CDR2 from the germline V gene are SGHTA and FQGNSA. The length of the CDR3 is 13 residues. This CDR3 reads CASSRERANEQFF. For the CDR3, the DNA is TGTGCCAGCAGCCGGGAGAGGGCTAATGAGCAGTTCTTC.

The sample holds one count of this clone. The chain has TRBV21-1 and TRBJ2-7. TRBV21-1 is termed a pseudogene. The length of the CDR3 is 15 residues. CDR3 coding DNA: TGTGCCAGCAGCAAAGAAGAACAGGGGAGGGGCGAGCAGTACTTC. Its protein product is CASSKEEQGRGEQYF.

The chain links TRBV5-5 to TRBJ2-1; weak D call: TRBD2 (6 bases). CDR3 size: 13 residues. CDR1 SGHKS and CDR2 YYEKEE come from the germline V gene (reference sequence). V gave up 7 bases and J gave up 0 bases, with 8 bases separating them. In nucleotides, the CDR3 is TGTGCCAGCGCGGGGAACTCCTACAATGAGCAGTTCTTC. Translating gives CASAGNSYNEQFF.

V usage is TRBV28 and J usage is TRBJ1-1; D is uncertain. CDR1 and CDR2 (germline): MDHEN, SYDVKM. Trimming took 10 bases from V and 4 from J, leaving 19 bases between them. This CDR3 has 14 residues. The CDR3 sequence is CAIRSGTPFTEAFF. CDR3 in DNA: TGTGCCATTCGTTCGGGCACTCCATTCACTGAAGCTTTCTTT.